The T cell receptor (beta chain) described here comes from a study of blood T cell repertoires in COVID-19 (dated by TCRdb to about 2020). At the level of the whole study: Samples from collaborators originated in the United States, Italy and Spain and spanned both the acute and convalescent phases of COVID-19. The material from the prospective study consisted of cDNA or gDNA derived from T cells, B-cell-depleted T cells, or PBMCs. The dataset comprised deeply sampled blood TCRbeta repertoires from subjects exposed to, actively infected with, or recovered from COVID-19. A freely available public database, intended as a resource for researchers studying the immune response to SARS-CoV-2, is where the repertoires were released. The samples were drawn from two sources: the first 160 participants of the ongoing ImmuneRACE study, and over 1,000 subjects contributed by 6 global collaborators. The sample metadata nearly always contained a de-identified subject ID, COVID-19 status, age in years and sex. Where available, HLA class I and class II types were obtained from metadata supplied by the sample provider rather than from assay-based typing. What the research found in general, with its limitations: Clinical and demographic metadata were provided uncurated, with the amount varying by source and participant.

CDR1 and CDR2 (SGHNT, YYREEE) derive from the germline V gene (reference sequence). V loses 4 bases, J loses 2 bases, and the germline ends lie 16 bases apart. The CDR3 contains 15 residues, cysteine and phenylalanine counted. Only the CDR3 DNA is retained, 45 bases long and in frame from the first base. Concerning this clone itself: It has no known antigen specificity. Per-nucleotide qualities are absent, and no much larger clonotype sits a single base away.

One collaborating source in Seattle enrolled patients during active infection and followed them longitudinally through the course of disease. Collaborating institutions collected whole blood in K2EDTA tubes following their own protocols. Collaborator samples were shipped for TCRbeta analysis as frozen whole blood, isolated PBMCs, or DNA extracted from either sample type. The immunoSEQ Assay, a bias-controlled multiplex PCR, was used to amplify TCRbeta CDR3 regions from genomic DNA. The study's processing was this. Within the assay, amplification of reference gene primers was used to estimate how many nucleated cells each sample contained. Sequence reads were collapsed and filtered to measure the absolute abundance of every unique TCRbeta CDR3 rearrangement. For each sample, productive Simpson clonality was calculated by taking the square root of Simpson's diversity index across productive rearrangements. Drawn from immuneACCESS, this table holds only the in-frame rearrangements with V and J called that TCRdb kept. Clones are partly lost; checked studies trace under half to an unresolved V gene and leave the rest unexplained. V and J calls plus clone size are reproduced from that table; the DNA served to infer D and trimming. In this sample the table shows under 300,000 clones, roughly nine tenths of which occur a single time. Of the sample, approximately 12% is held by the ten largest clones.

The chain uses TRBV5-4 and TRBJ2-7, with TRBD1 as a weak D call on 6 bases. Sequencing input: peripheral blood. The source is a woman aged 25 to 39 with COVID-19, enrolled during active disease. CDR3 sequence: CASSLGAGVPYEQYF. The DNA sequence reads TGTGCCAGCAGCCTAGGGGCAGGGGTTCCCTACGAGCAGTACTTC.